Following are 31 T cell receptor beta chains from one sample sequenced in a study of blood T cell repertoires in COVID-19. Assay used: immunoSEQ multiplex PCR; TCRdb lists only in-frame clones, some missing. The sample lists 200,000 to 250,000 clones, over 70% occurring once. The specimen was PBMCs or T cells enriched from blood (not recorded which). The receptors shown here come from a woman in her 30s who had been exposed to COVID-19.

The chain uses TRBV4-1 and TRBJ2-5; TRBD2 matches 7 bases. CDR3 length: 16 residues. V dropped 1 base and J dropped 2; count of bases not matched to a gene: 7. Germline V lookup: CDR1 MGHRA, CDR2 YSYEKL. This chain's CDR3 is CASSQGELALQETQYF. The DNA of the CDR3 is TGCGCCAGCAGCCAAGGCGAACTAGCGCTACAAGAGACCCAGTACTTC.

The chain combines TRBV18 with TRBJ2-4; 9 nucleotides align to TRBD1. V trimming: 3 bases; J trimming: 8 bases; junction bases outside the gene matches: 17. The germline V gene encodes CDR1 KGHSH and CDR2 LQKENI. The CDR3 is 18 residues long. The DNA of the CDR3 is TGTGCCAGCTCACCCCTCGCGAACCGGGACAGGGATGATGACATTCAGTACTTC. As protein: CASSPLANRDRDDDIQYF.

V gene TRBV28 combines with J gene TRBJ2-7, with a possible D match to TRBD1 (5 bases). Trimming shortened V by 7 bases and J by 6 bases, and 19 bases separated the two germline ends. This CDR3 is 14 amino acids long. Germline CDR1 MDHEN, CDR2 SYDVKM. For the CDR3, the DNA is TGTGCCAGCACTTCCCCCCGGCCTCAGGGCGAGCAGTACTTC. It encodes CASTSPRPQGEQYF.

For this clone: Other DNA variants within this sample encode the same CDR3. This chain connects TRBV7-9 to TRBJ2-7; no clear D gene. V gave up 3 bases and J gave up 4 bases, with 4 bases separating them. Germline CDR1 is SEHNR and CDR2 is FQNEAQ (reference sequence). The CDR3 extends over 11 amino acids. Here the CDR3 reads CASSFQYEQYF. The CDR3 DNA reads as TGTGCCAGCAGCTTTCAGTACGAGCAGTACTTC.

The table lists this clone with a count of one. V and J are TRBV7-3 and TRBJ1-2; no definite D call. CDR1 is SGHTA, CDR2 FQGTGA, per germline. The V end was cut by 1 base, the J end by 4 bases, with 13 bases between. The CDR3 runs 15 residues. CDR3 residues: CASSLRRGNSYGYTF. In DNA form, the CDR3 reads TGTGCCAGCAGCTTAAGACGGGGAAATAGCTATGGCTACACCTTC.

The chain's CDR3 is CASSIGQGATEAFF. In nucleotides, the CDR3 is TGTGCCAGTAGTATAGGACAGGGGGCAACTGAAGCTTTCTTT. The V call is TRBV19, the J call TRBJ1-1; 10 nucleotides match TRBD1. V dropped 1 base and J dropped 5; count of bases not matched to a gene: 1. There are 14 residues in the CDR3. Per the germline V gene, CDR1 is LNHDA and CDR2 is SQIVND (reference sequence).

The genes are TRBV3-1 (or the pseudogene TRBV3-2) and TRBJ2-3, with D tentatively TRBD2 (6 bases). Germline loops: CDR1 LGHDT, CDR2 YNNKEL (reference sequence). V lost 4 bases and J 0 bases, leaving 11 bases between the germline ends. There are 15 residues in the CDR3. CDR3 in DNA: TGTGCCAGCAGCCCAACTCGGGGGAGCACAGATACGCAGTATTTT. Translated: CASSPTRGSTDTQYF.

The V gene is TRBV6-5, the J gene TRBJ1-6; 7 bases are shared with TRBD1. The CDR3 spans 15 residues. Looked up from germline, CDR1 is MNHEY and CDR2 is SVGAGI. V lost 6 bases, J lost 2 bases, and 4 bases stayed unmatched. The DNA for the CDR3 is TGTGCCAGCAGCCGACAGGGACCCTATAATTCACCCCTCCACTTT. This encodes CASSRQGPYNSPLHF.

The CDR3 is CASLGNDATNEKLFF. The CDR3 DNA is TGTGCCAGCCTCGGGAACGACGCAACTAATGAAAAACTGTTTTTT. The chain recombines TRBV2 with TRBJ1-4, with D uncertain. The germline gives CDR1 SNHLY, CDR2 FYNNEI. This CDR3 has 15 amino acids. V was clipped by 8 bases and J by 0 bases, with 13 bases between them.

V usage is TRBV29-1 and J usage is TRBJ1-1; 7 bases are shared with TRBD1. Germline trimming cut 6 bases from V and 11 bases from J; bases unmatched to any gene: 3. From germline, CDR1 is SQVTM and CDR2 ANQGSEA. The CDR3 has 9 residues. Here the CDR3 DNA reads TGCAGCGTCGGGACAGTTGCTTTCTTT. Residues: CSVGTVAFF.

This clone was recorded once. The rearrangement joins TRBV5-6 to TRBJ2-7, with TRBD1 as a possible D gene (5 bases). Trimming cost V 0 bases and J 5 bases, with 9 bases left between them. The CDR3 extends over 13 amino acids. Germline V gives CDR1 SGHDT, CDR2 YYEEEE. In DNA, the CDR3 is TGTGCCAGCAGCTTGGAGGGGCCAGACGAGCAGTACTTC. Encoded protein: CASSLEGPDEQYF. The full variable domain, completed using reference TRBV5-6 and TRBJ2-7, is DAGVTQSPTHLIKTRGQQVTLRCSPKSGHDTVSWYQQALGQGPQFIFQYYEEEERQRGNFPDRFSGHQFPNYSSELNVNALLLGDSALYLCASSLEGPDEQYFGPGTRLTVT.

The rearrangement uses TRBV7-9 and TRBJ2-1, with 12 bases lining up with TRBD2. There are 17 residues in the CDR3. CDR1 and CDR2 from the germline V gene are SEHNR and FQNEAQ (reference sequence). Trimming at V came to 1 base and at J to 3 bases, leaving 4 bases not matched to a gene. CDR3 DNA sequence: TGTGCCAGCAGCTTAGGAGGACTAGCGGGGATCTACAATGAGCAGTTCTTC. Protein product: CASSLGGLAGIYNEQFF.

The CDR3: CAWSVRGTAGARDRGAQYF. The CDR3 nucleotides read TGTGCCTGGAGTGTACGGGGGACGGCAGGAGCCCGAGATCGAGGTGCGCAGTATTTT. This rearrangement joins TRBV30 to TRBJ2-3, with D tentatively TRBD2 (6 bases). The V end was cut by 0 bases, the J end by 10 bases, with 32 bases between. This CDR3 has 19 residues. CDR1 and CDR2 (germline): GTSNPN, SVGIG (reference sequence). Full variable domain (rest looked up from reference TRBV30 and TRBJ2-3): SQTIHQWPATLVQPVGSPLSLECTVEGTSNPNLYWYRQAAGRGLQLLFYSVGIGQISSEVPQNLSASRPQDRQFILSSKKLLLSDSGFYLCAWSVRGTAGARDRGAQYFGPGTRLTVL.

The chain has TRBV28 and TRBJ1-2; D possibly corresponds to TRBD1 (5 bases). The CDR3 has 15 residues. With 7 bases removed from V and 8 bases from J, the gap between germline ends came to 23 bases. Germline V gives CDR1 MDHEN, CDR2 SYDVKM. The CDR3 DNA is TGTGCCAGCACCGAGGTCGGGTATGGGGCGGACGGCTACACCTTC. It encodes CASTEVGYGADGYTF.

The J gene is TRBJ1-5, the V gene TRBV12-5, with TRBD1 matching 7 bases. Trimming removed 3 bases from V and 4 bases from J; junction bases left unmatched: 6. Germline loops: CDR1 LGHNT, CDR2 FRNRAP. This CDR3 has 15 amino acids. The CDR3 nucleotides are TGTGCTAGTGGTTTCCTGGGACAGCCAAATCAGCCCCAGCATTTT. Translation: CASGFLGQPNQPQHF.

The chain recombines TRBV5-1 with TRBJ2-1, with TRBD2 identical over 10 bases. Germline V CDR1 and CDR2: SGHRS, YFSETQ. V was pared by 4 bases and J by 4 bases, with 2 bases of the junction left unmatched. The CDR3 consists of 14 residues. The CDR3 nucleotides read TGCGCCAGCAGCCCTAGCGGGAGATACAATGAGCAGTTCTTC. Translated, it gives CASSPSGRYNEQFF.

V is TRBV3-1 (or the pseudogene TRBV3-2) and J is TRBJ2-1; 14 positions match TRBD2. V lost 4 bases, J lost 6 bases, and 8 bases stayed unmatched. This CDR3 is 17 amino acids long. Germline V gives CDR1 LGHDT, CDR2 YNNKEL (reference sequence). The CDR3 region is CASSPGLAGVRGNEQFF. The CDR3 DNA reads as TGTGCCAGCAGCCCGGGACTAGCGGGAGTACGTGGCAATGAGCAGTTCTTC.

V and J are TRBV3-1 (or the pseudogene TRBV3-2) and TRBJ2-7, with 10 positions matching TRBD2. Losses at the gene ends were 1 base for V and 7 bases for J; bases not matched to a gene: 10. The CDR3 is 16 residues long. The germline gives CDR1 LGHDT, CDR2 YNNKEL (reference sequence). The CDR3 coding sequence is TGTGCCAGCAGCCAAGGGCTAGCGGGAGAGATAAGGGAGCAGTACTTC. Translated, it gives CASSQGLAGEIREQYF.

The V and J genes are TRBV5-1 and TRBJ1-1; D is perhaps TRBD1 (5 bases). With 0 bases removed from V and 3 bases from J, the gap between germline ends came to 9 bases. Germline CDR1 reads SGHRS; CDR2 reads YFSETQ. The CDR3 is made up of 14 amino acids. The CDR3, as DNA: TGCGCCAGCAGCTTGGGTCGGGGGTACACTGAAGCTTTCTTT. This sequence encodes CASSLGRGYTEAFF.

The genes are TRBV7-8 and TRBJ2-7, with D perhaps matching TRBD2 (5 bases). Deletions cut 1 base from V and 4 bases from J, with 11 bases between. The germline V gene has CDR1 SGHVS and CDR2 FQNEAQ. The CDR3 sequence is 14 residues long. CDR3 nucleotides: TGTGCCAGCAGCTTAGGGGGAGAGGCTTACGAGCAGTACTTC. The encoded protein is CASSLGGEAYEQYF.

CDR3 coding DNA: TGTGCCAGCAGTCACGCAGGGTCCAACGACGAGCAGTACTTC. The encoded protein is CASSHAGSNDEQYF. The rearrangement uses TRBV7-9 and TRBJ2-7, with D perhaps TRBD1 (5 bases). Trimming removed 6 bases from V and 5 bases from J, with 17 bases in between. This CDR3 comprises 14 residues. Germline V gives CDR1 SEHNR, CDR2 FQNEAQ (reference sequence).

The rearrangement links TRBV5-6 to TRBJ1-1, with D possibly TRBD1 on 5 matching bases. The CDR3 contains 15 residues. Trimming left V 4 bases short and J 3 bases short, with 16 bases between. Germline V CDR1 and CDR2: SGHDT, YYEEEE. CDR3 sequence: CASSPLTGGYTEAFF. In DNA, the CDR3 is TGTGCCAGCAGCCCCCTGACGGGGGGGTACACTGAAGCTTTCTTT.

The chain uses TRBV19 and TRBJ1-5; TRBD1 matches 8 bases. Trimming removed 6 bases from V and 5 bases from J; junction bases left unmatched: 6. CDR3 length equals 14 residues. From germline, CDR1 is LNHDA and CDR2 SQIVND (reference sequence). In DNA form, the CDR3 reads TGTGCCAGTAGCCAGGGACAGGCCTATCAGCCCCAGCATTTT. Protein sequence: CASSQGQAYQPQHF.

The chain's CDR3 is CAWGPGLRNTEAFF. In nucleotides, the CDR3 is TGTGCCTGGGGTCCTGGTCTCAGGAACACTGAAGCTTTCTTT. The chain couples TRBV30 to TRBJ1-1; D unclear. Germline CDR1 GTSNPN, CDR2 SVGIG (reference sequence). The CDR3 runs to 14 residues. V was shortened by 5 bases and J by 1 base, with 14 bases between the two germline ends.

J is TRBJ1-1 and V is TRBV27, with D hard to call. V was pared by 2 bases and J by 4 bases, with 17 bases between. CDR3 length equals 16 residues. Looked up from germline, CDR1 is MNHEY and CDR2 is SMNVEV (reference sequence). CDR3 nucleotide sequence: TGTGCCAGCAGTTTAAATCGGGGTCAAATGACCACTGAAGCTTTCTTT. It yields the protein CASSLNRGQMTTEAFF.

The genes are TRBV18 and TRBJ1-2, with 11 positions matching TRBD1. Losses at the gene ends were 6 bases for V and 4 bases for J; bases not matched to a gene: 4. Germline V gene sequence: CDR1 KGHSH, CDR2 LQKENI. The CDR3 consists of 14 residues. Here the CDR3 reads CASSGTGGRYGYTF. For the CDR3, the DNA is TGTGCCAGCTCGGGGACAGGGGGACGCTATGGCTACACCTTC. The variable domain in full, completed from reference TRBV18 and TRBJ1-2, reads NAGVMQNPRHLVRRRGQEARLRCSPMKGHSHVYWYRQLPEEGLKFMVYLQKENIIDESGMPKERFSAEFPKEGPSILRIQQVVRGDSAAYFCASSGTGGRYGYTFGSGTRLTVV.

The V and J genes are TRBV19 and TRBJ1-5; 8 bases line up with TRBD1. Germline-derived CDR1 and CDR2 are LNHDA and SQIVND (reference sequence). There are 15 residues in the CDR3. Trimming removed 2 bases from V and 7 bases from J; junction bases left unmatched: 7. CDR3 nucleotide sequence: TGTGCCAGTAGTATACAAGTGACAGGGGAGCAGCCCCAGCATTTT. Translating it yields CASSIQVTGEQPQHF.

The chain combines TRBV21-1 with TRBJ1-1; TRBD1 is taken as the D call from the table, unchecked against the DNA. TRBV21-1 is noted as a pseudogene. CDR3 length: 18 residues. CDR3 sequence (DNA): TGTGCCAGCAGCCCACGTAGAAAATGGACAGGGTTTAACACTGAAGCTTTCTTT. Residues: CASSPRRKWTGFNTEAFF.

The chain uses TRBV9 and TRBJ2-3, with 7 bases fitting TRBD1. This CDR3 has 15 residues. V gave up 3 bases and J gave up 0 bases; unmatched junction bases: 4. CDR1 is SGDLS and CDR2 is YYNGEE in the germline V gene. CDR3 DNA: TGTGCCAGCAGCGCCCTACAGGGGAGCACAGATACGCAGTATTTT. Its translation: CASSALQGSTDTQYF.

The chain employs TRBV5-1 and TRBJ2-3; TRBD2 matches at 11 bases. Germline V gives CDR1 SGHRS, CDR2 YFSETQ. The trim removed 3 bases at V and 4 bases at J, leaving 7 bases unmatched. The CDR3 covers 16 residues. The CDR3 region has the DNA TGCGCCAGCAGCTCGTTAGCGGGAGGGCCGGCAGATACGCAGTATTTT. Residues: CASSSLAGGPADTQYF.

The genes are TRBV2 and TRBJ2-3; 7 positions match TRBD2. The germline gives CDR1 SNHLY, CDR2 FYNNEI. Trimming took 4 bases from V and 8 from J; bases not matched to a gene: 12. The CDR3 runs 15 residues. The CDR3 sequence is CASSGGAGDPVTQYF. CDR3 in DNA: TGTGCCAGCAGTGGAGGGGCGGGAGACCCGGTTACGCAGTATTTT.